The clone carrying this TCR beta chain was observed many times. The antigen remains unidentified. Genomic DNA provided the template from which TCR beta VDJ and CDR3 profiles were obtained. One entry per CDR3 protein, called by TCRdb with MiXCR from the reads. The table includes approximately 81,000 distinct CDR3 sequences, about 45% detected once. This sample was taken from a study of CD8+CD57+ T cells in acquired aplastic anemia. Whole-study findings and limits: There were some 27 CD8+ CDR3 sequences that occurred in both patients and controls.

V was trimmed by 5 bases and J by 3 bases, leaving 8 bases between them. This CDR3 is built from 13 residues. Germline CDR1 and CDR2: SGHTA and FQGNSA. This chain joins TRBV7-2 and TRBJ2-1; D is uncertain. The sequencing input was sorted CD4+, CD8+, or CD8+CD57+ T cells (not recorded which) from PBMCs. This TCR derives from a human donor in good health, serving as a control. The CDR3 spells CASSPTGYNEQFF. The CDR3 DNA follows: TGTGCCAGCAGCCCAACTGGCTACAATGAGCAGTTCTTC.